The 8 T cell receptor beta chains reported below all come from one sample, sequenced in a study of CD8+CD57+ T cells in acquired aplastic anemia. Individuals selected for sequencing had exhibited CD8+CD57+ cell expansion on flow cytometry. Genomic DNA acted as the template from which TCR beta VDJ combination and CDR3 sequence profiling were carried out. Each CDR3 protein gets one entry after TCRdb re-called the reads with MiXCR. Of some 150,000 distinct CDR3 sequences listed, about 70% are singletons. The specimen sequenced was sorted CD4+, CD8+, or CD8+CD57+ T cells (not recorded which) from PBMCs. The receptor set was obtained from a human donor with aplastic anemia.

The rearrangement links TRBV15 to TRBJ1-2, with 10 nucleotides matching TRBD1. Trimming removed 0 bases from V and 6 bases from J; junction bases left unmatched: 16. This CDR3 spans 19 amino acids. Germline CDR1 is LNHNV and CDR2 is YYDKDF (reference sequence). CDR3: CATSRDGGTRGQGVDGYTF. Written as DNA, the CDR3 is TGTGCCACCAGCAGAGATGGAGGTACCCGAGGACAGGGGGTCGATGGCTACACCTTC.

This clonotype was found a few times. The CDR3 here is CASSSLPQGPYGYTF. The CDR3 nucleotides are TGTGCCAGCAGCTCCCTACCACAGGGCCCATATGGCTACACCTTC. V is TRBV7-9 and J is TRBJ1-2; D may be TRBD1 (6 bases). The CDR3 spans 15 residues. V was shortened by 4 bases and J by 5 bases, with 17 bases between the two germline ends. The germline CDR1 and CDR2 sequences are SEHNR and FQNEAQ (reference sequence).

This chain links TRBV20-1 with TRBJ2-1, with D maybe TRBD1 (6 bases). CDR1 and CDR2 (germline): DFQATT, SNEGSKA (reference sequence). The CDR3 contains 15 residues. The germline V and J ends were trimmed by 2 bases and 9 bases, with 20 bases remaining between them. The CDR3 loop is CSARITGNIVGEQFF. CDR3 DNA: TGCAGTGCTAGAATCACAGGGAATATTGTTGGTGAGCAGTTCTTC.

The chain has TRBV7-2 and TRBJ2-1, with TRBD2 matching over 9 bases. This CDR3 region has 14 residues. V was clipped by 3 bases and J by 8 bases; unmatched bases: 5. Germline CDR1 SGHTA, CDR2 FQGNSA. Here the CDR3 reads CASSLGLAEHEQFF. The CDR3, as DNA: TGTGCCAGCAGCTTGGGACTAGCTGAGCATGAGCAGTTCTTC.

About this clonotype: One end of the junction varies from germline; a read error may be responsible. The J gene is TRBJ1-1, the V gene TRBV10-2; tentatively, D is TRBD1 (5 bases). In germline, CDR1 is WSHSY, CDR2 SAAADI. The CDR3 sequence is 13 residues long. The CDR3 region has the DNA TGTGCCAGTAGTATTATGGGGGACACTGAAGCTTTCTTT. Protein: CASSIMGDTEAFF.

The chain uses TRBV4-2 and TRBJ2-3; 11 bases agree with TRBD2. V lost 3 bases and J lost 4; bases outside the gene matches: 6. This CDR3 comprises 16 residues. Per germline, CDR1 LGHNA and CDR2 YNFKEQ. Here the CDR3 reads CASSQSILAGADTQYF. The CDR3 nucleotides are TGTGCCAGCAGCCAGAGCATACTAGCGGGGGCAGATACGCAGTATTTT.

This rearrangement joins TRBV19 to TRBJ2-1, with D uncertain. The CDR3 runs to 13 residues. The ends were cut back, 4 bases at V and 4 bases at J, with 8 bases in the middle. The germline gives CDR1 LNHDA, CDR2 SQIVND (reference sequence). CDR3 nucleotide sequence: TGTGCCAGTAGTACGAGTCAATACAATGAGCAGTTCTTC. This translates into CASSTSQYNEQFF.

The gene calls are TRBV5-4 and TRBJ2-1; 10 nucleotides line up with TRBD2. Germline CDR1 reads SGHNT; CDR2 reads YYREEE (reference sequence). Trimming at V came to 7 bases and at J to 7 bases, leaving 5 bases not matched to a gene. CDR3 length: 13 amino acids. The CDR3 here is CASASGSANEQFF. CDR3 nucleotides: TGTGCCAGCGCTAGCGGGAGTGCTAATGAGCAGTTCTTC. Full variable domain (missing parts from reference TRBV5-4 and TRBJ2-1): ETGVTQSPTHLIKTRGQQVTLRCSSQSGHNTVSWYQQALGQGPQFIFQYYREEENGRGNFPPRFSGLQFPNYSSELNVNALELDDSALYLCASASGSANEQFFGPGTRLTVL.